The rows below give T cell receptor beta chains drawn from one sample of a study of blood T cells in healthy people across ages. MiXCR, run by TCRdb on the 5' RACE reads, gives a single entry per CDR3 protein. The table has 760,000 or so distinct CDR3 sequences, around 25% seen once; the top ten hold under 9.5%. These data were also reused for a study on T cells of mothers and their children.

Sequenced input: blood. The receptors were gathered from a boy between 10 and 17 years old in good health. The CDR3 runs from the conserved cysteine through the conserved F or W. A D gene is named only where the DNA matches it firmly. Only part of the rows carry a size: once, few, many, or a class if the clone is expanded.

V gene	CDR3 length	D gene	clone size	J gene	CDR3 DNA	CDR3 protein
TRBV13	19	TRBD2	-	TRBJ2-1	TGTGCCAGCAGCATCCCAACCGGCCTAGCGGGACCCTCCTACAATGAGCAGTTCTTC	CASSIPTGLAGPSYNEQFF
TRBV7-3	14	-	few	TRBJ2-2	TGTGCCAGCAGCCAGACACCCAACACCGGGGAGCTGTTTTTT	CASSQTPNTGELFF
TRBV9	15	-	few	TRBJ1-4	TGTGCCAGCAGCGTACGCGGGACAAGTAATGAAAAACTGTTTTTT	CASSVRGTSNEKLFF
TRBV11-2	15	TRBD1	-	TRBJ1-2	TGTGCCAGCAGCCGCTCAGGGGGAGCTAACTATGGCTACACCTTC	CASSRSGGANYGYTF
TRBV29-1	13	TRBD1	-	TRBJ2-7	TGCAGCGTTAAATGGGACAGAATCTACGAGCAGTACTTC	CSVKWDRIYEQYF
TRBV10-2	17	TRBD2	few	TRBJ2-3	TGCGCCAGCATGGGGGGGAGGGCCCGGGTCGGCACAGATACGCAGTATTTT	CASMGGRARVGTDTQYF
TRBV5-1	13	-	-	TRBJ1-2	TGCGCCAGCAGCTTGGGGCCGGGTTGGGGCTACACCTTC	CASSLGPGWGYTF
TRBV14	17	-	once	TRBJ1-3	TGTGCCAGCAGTCTACCCCACATATTGGACTCTGGAAACACCATATATTTT	CASSLPHILDSGNTIYF
TRBV5-1	13	-	many	TRBJ2-1	TGCGCCAGCAGCAAAGACAGCTACAATGAGCAGTTCTTC	CASSKDSYNEQFF
TRBV27	12	-	few	TRBJ2-1	TGTGCCAGCAGTTTGGCAAACAATGAGCAGTTCTTC	CASSLANNEQFF
TRBV28	14	-	-	TRBJ2-1	TGTGCCAGCAGAGGAGAGCGGGCCTACAATGAGCAGTTCTTC	CASRGERAYNEQFF
TRBV29-1	13	-	few	TRBJ1-1	TGCAGCGTTGAGAGACTCCTGAACACTGAAGCTTTCTTT	CSVERLLNTEAFF
TRBV4-1	15	-	-	TRBJ2-4	TGCGCCAGCAGCCAAGAGGGAGGGGGCGCATACATTCAGTACTTC	CASSQEGGGAYIQYF
TRBV4-2	15	-	-	TRBJ2-2	TGTGCCAGCAGCCAAGAGCCTGGGGTGGCAGGGGAGCTGTTTTTT	CASSQEPGVAGELFF
TRBV25-1	13	TRBD2	-	TRBJ2-1	TGTGCCAGCGCTAGCGGCAAATACAATGAGCAGTTCTTC	CASASGKYNEQFF